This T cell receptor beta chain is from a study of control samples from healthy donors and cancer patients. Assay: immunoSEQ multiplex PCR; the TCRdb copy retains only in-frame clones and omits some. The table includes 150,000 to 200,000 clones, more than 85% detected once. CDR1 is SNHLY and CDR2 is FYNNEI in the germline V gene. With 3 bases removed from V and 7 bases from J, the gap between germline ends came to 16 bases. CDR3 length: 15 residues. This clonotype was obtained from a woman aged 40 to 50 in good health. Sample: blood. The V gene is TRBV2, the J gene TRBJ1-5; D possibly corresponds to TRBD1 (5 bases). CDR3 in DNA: TGTGCCAGCAGTGATGGAATGGGGGTGGTACAGCCCCAGCATTTT. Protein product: CASSDGMGVVQPQHF.